These T cell receptor beta chains were read from a single sample in a study of CD8+CD57+ T cells in acquired aplastic anemia. From the reads, TCRdb called clonotypes with MiXCR, one entry per CDR3 protein. Among some 120,000 distinct CDR3 sequences, 40% to 60% were seen once, and the ten largest hold about 2.5%. Sequencing used sorted CD4+, CD8+, or CD8+CD57+ T cells (not recorded which) from PBMCs. Receptors originate from a human donor in good health, serving as a control. CDR3s leave out the opening cysteine and the closing phenylalanine or tryptophan.

TRBV6-6 | ASSYGGGSTDTQY
TRBV7-2 | ASSLGPGTGHQPQY
TRBV25-1 | ASSDLPQGEAF
TRBV2 | ASSEDRAGELF
TRBV15 | ATSRGDGTGGGETQY
TRBV7-9 | ASSQGQEMNTEAF
TRBV12-3/TRBV12-4 | ASRSTSGGPRGHKDTQY
TRBV11-1 | ASSLVRGHEQY
TRBV5-5 | ASSFDRVATNYGYT
TRBV4-3 | ASKPRSPRASGGNNEQF
TRBV24-1 | ATSDFKRVEQF
TRBV4-3 | ASSLMTGSTEAL
TRBV29-1 | SVRTGGPYEQY
TRBV19 | ASSISQNTEAF
TRBV20-1 | SATRQGRTDTQY
TRBV7-3 | ASSSTGRSNSPLH
TRBV2 | ASSSVDRDYEQY
TRBV10-3 | AISESGTTSNQPQH
TRBV4-2 | ASSQDVGGRIQETQY
TRBV7-2 | ASSLGVTDCGYA
TRBV10-3 | AATPQGADTQY
TRBV19 | AWTRPGELF
TRBV5-1 | ASSFQEFPYEQY
TRBV20-1 | SARLDSRGRDIMNTEAF
TRBV7-9 | ASSSDPWYGYT
TRBV2 | ASSRQGPTLDIQY
TRBV19 | ASIYMNTEAF